A single sample is the source of the 21 T cell receptor beta chains below, sequenced in a study of blood T cell repertoires in COVID-19. The method was immunoSEQ multiplex PCR; TCRdb's version includes in-frame clones alone and lacks a portion of them. The sample lists about 38,000 clones; 70% to 90% were seen once. Sequenced input: peripheral blood. All receptors derive from a man aged 50 or older with active COVID-19.

The rearrangement uses TRBV5-6 and TRBJ2-5; D is possibly TRBD1 (6 bases). CDR1 is SGHDT, CDR2 YYEEEE, per germline. The CDR3 has 15 residues. The germline V and J ends were trimmed by 4 bases and 5 bases, with 18 bases remaining between them. CDR3 loop: CASSPGTTTRETQYF. In nucleotides, the CDR3 is TGTGCCAGCAGCCCCGGGACAACCACCCGCGAGACCCAGTACTTC.

The chain combines TRBV16 with TRBJ2-1; TRBD2 matches at 8 bases. Germline V gives CDR1 KGHSY, CDR2 FQNENV. The trim removed 2 bases at V and 5 bases at J, leaving 17 bases unmatched. The CDR3 totals 19 residues. The CDR3 is CASSQGPRMRGEENNEQFF. CDR3 DNA sequence: TGTGCCAGCAGCCAAGGACCCCGCATGCGGGGGGAGGAGAACAATGAGCAGTTCTTC.

V and J are TRBV6-6 and TRBJ2-1; TRBD2 matches 9 bases. Trimming took 0 bases from V and 9 from J; bases not matched to a gene: 3. The CDR3 length is 14 residues. The germline V gene has CDR1 MNHNY and CDR2 SVGAGI (reference sequence). The CDR3 reads CASSYSGTSLEQFF. The CDR3 coding sequence is TGTGCCAGCAGTTACTCGGGGACTAGCCTTGAGCAGTTCTTC.

The chain links TRBV4-3 to TRBJ1-2; TRBD1 might be the D (6 bases). The CDR3 runs 15 residues. Trimming pared 1 base from V and 4 bases from J, leaving 13 bases between. CDR1 and CDR2 (germline): LGHNA, YSLEER. The CDR3 DNA follows: TGCGCCAGCAGCCAAGGTTGGCAGGGGAGCTATGGCTACACCTTC. This codes for CASSQGWQGSYGYTF.

The genes are TRBV7-9 and TRBJ2-1, with TRBD2 matching over 12 bases. Germline values: CDR1 SEHNR, CDR2 FQNEAQ (reference sequence). V shed 5 bases, J shed 8 bases, and the junction held 10 bases outside the gene matches. This CDR3 is built from 16 residues. The CDR3 sequence is CASSPPSGGAMDEQFF. The CDR3 region has the DNA TGTGCCAGCAGCCCACCTAGCGGGGGGGCTATGGATGAGCAGTTCTTC.

This chain uses TRBV2 with TRBJ2-7; 8 nucleotides match TRBD1. The CDR3 has 15 residues. Trimming cost V 6 bases and J 5 bases; bases outside gene matches: 12. The germline V gene has CDR1 SNHLY and CDR2 FYNNEI. The DNA for the CDR3 is TGTGCCAGCAGGGGAAGCCGGACAGGGTTTGACGAGCAGTACTTC. Translation: CASRGSRTGFDEQYF.

Details on this clone: The sample carries other DNA sequences with the same CDR3. The rearrangement links TRBV7-2 to TRBJ2-7; TRBD1 might be the D (6 bases). Germline assignment: CDR1 SGHTA and CDR2 FQGNSA. V dropped 1 base and J dropped 4 bases, with 11 bases sitting between them. This CDR3 has 14 residues. The CDR3 sequence is CASSLETGGYEQYF. In DNA form, the CDR3 reads TGTGCCAGCAGCTTAGAGACAGGCGGATACGAGCAGTACTTC.

This rearrangement joins TRBV7-6 to TRBJ1-1; D not resolved. Germline V gives CDR1 SGHVS, CDR2 FNYEAQ. The CDR3 runs to 13 residues. V was trimmed by 2 bases and J by 0 bases, leaving 4 bases between them. For the CDR3, the DNA is TGTGCCAGCAGCTTATCAGTGAACACTGAAGCTTTCTTT. This codes for CASSLSVNTEAFF.

The rearrangement uses TRBV7-2 and TRBJ2-7; TRBD1 matches at 7 bases. The CDR3 totals 13 residues. V shed 4 bases and J 6 bases; nucleotides not matched to a gene: 6. Germline CDR1 reads SGHTA; CDR2 reads FQGNSA. The CDR3 loop reads CASSSDRAGEQYF. As DNA, the CDR3 is TGTGCCAGCAGCTCCGACAGGGCGGGCGAGCAGTACTTC.

The chain couples TRBV13 to TRBJ2-1; 8 bases align to TRBD1. J gave up 5 bases and V 5 bases, and 5 bases lay outside the gene matches. Germline V gives CDR1 PRHDT, CDR2 FYEKMQ (reference sequence). The CDR3 extends over 14 amino acids. Here the CDR3 reads CASSHRDRNNEQFF. CDR3 bases: TGTGCCAGCAGCCACCGGGACAGGAACAATGAGCAGTTCTTC.

The chain joins TRBV20-1 to TRBJ2-7, with a tentative D call TRBD2 (7 bases). V lost 3 bases and J 4 bases, leaving 16 bases between the germline ends. Germline V CDR1 and CDR2: DFQATT, SNEGSKA (reference sequence). CDR3 length equals 14 residues. The CDR3 DNA reads as TGCAGTGCTAGTAAGGGGGGGGCGACATACGAGCAGTACTTC. Its translation: CSASKGGATYEQYF.

The chain is built from TRBV18 and TRBJ2-7; TRBD1 agrees at 7 bases. From germline, CDR1 is KGHSH and CDR2 LQKENI. The CDR3 length is 12 residues. V was pared by 9 bases and J by 2 bases, with 4 bases of the junction left unmatched. The DNA of the CDR3 is TGTGCCAGTAAGGACAGGACCTACGAGCAGTACTTC. This gives the protein CASKDRTYEQYF.

The chain employs TRBV12-3 or TRBV12-4 and TRBJ1-2; D might be TRBD1 (5 bases). The CDR3 is 13 amino acids. The ends were cut back, 3 bases at V and 5 bases at J, with 10 bases in the middle. CDR3: CASSFGGAYGYTF. The CDR3 DNA follows: TGTGCCAGCAGTTTTGGAGGGGCTTATGGCTACACCTTC.

The V and J genes are TRBV4-1 and TRBJ2-7, with D possibly matching TRBD1 (5 bases). Germline lookup yields CDR1 MGHRA and CDR2 YSYEKL. CDR3 length equals 16 residues. The V end was cut by 4 bases, the J end by 5 bases, with 21 bases between. The CDR3 protein is CASSLWGDGEVDEQYF. Written as DNA, the CDR3 is TGCGCCAGCAGCCTGTGGGGCGACGGAGAGGTCGACGAGCAGTACTTC.

The V gene is TRBV4-1, the J gene TRBJ2-1; D is possibly TRBD2 (5 bases). Germline V CDR1 and CDR2: MGHRA, YSYEKL. This CDR3 has 16 residues. With 0 bases removed from V and 6 bases from J, the gap between germline ends came to 15 bases. CDR3: CASSQDEGLTFNEQFF. CDR3 DNA sequence: TGCGCCAGCAGCCAAGATGAGGGTTTAACCTTCAATGAGCAGTTCTTC.

The chain is built from TRBV7-9 and TRBJ2-5; 9 bases are a match to TRBD2. The CDR3 consists of 15 residues. Looked up from germline, CDR1 is SEHNR and CDR2 is FQNEAQ (reference sequence). The ends lost 5 bases at V and 5 bases at J; junction bases unmatched: 9. The CDR3: CASSHEAGGAETQYF. Here the CDR3 DNA reads TGTGCCAGCAGCCACGAAGCGGGGGGAGCGGAGACCCAGTACTTC.

This clone was seen only once. The rearrangement joins TRBV7-2 to TRBJ2-1, with TRBD1 matching over 8 bases. Germline-derived CDR1 and CDR2 are SGHTA and FQGNSA. V trimming: 8 bases; J trimming: 3 bases; junction bases outside the gene matches: 18. CDR3 size: 18 residues. The CDR3 spells CASGQRLKDRGLYNEQFF. The CDR3 bases are TGTGCCAGCGGCCAAAGACTCAAAGACAGGGGACTCTACAATGAGCAGTTCTTC.

The J gene is TRBJ2-3, the V gene TRBV5-1; 13 nucleotides align to TRBD2. CDR3 length: 18 amino acids. J lost 6 bases, V lost 0 bases, and 10 bases had no gene match. Germline values: CDR1 SGHRS, CDR2 YFSETQ. The CDR3 bases are TGCGCCAGCAGCTTGGAAGGTCCCGGGACTAGCGGGGTGGATACGCAGTATTTT. Its protein product is CASSLEGPGTSGVDTQYF.

The chain links TRBV11-2 to TRBJ2-1, with TRBD1 matching 8 bases. The CDR3 spans 16 residues. Trimming at V came to 5 bases and at J to 0 bases, leaving 6 bases not matched to a gene. Germline V gives CDR1 SGHAT, CDR2 FQNNGV. DNA for the CDR3: TGTGCCAGCAGCCCTAGGACAGGGAGCTCCTACAATGAGCAGTTCTTC. This codes for CASSPRTGSSYNEQFF.

This clone counts as medium-sized. The rearrangement joins TRBV9 to TRBJ2-7; TRBD1 agrees at 11 bases. The CDR3 spans 14 residues. Trimming removed 0 bases from V and 9 bases from J; junction bases left unmatched: 5. In germline, CDR1 is SGDLS, CDR2 YYNGEE. The CDR3 bases are TGTGCCAGCAGCGTAGTGGACAGGGGGCATGTGCAGTACTTC. Translated: CASSVVDRGHVQYF.

This chain connects TRBV19 to TRBJ1-1, with 8 nucleotides matching TRBD1. Trimming took 4 bases from V and 1 from J; bases not matched to a gene: 14. The CDR3 spans 18 residues. Germline V CDR1 and CDR2: LNHDA, SQIVND (reference sequence). The CDR3 region has the DNA TGTGCCAGTAGTAACCTCTTCTCGCCGGGACAGGCGAACACTGAAGCTTTCTTT. Encoded protein: CASSNLFSPGQANTEAFF. Full variable domain (remainder filled in from reference TRBV19 and TRBJ1-1): DGGITQSPKYLFRKEGQNVTLSCEQNLNHDAMYWYRQDPGQGLRLIYYSQIVNDFQKGDIAEGYSVSREKKESFPLTVTSAQKNPTAFYLCASSNLFSPGQANTEAFFGQGTRLTVV.